Following are 7 T cell receptor beta chains from one sample sequenced in a study of vaccination effects on CD4 cells after COVID-19. Profiled with immunoSEQ multiplex PCR; TCRdb holds only in-frame clones, not every one. The sample lists about 43,000 clones, around 80% occurring once. Antigen specificity for these receptors is unknown. Sequencing was preceded by expansion of antigen-specific CD4+ T cells with viral peptide pools in the ViraFEST assay. Culture lasted 10 days before CD4+ T cell isolation. Nucleocapsid antibody tests were negative, and the vaccine recipients had no prior SARS-CoV-2 infection. Sequenced material: CD4+ T cells from PBMCs cultured with SARS-CoV-2 spike peptides, taken before COVID-19 vaccination. The source is a human donor who received a COVID-19 vaccine.

The table lists this clone with a count of one. The rearrangement uses TRBV5-1 and TRBJ1-1, with D tentatively TRBD1 (5 bases). Germline CDR1 is SGHRS and CDR2 is YFSETQ. Deletions cut 4 bases from V and 3 bases from J, with 13 bases between. This CDR3 has 14 residues. CDR3 DNA sequence: TGCGCCAGCAGCGGCAGGGTAGGGGACACTGAAGCTTTCTTT. Encoded protein: CASSGRVGDTEAFF.

The chain recombines TRBV9 with TRBJ2-2; 7 bases fit TRBD1. Germline loops: CDR1 SGDLS, CDR2 YYNGEE. The junction had 2 bases not matched to a gene; V was cut back by 0 bases and J by 0 bases. This CDR3 comprises 16 residues. CDR3 protein: CASSVAGTANTGELFF. For the CDR3, the DNA is TGTGCCAGCAGCGTAGCCGGGACAGCGAACACCGGGGAGCTGTTTTTT.

The V gene is TRBV5-1, the J gene TRBJ1-1, with D unresolved. V lost 2 bases to trimming and J lost 4 bases, with 12 bases between them. Germline CDR1 SGHRS, CDR2 YFSETQ. The CDR3 has 14 amino acids. The CDR3 is CASSFSADFTEAFF. As DNA, the CDR3 is TGCGCCAGCAGCTTCAGCGCGGATTTCACTGAAGCTTTCTTT.

V gene TRBV12-3 or TRBV12-4 combines with J gene TRBJ2-3, with D perhaps TRBD1 (6 bases). The V end was cut by 5 bases, the J end by 3 bases, with 9 bases between. The CDR3 has 13 residues. CDR3 sequence: CASSRQATDTQYF. The CDR3 region has the DNA TGTGCCAGCAGTCGACAGGCGACAGATACGCAGTATTTT.

The chain combines TRBV5-4 with TRBJ2-1; 8 nucleotides match TRBD2. This CDR3 contains 16 residues. Germline V gene sequence: CDR1 SGHNT, CDR2 YYREEE (reference sequence). V gave up 4 bases and J gave up 6 bases; unmatched junction bases: 12. This chain's CDR3 is CASSGGGAGGLNEQFF. The CDR3 nucleotides are TGTGCCAGCAGCGGGGGTGGTGCGGGGGGCCTCAATGAGCAGTTCTTC.

The chain joins TRBV7-2 to TRBJ2-2, with 8 nucleotides matching TRBD2. Per the germline V gene, CDR1 is SGHTA and CDR2 is FQGNSA. CDR3 size: 15 residues. Trimming removed 2 bases from V and 7 bases from J; junction bases left unmatched: 6. The CDR3 bases are TGTGCCAGCAGCTTATCAAGCGGGGGAATCGGGGAGCTGTTTTTT. Amino acid sequence: CASSLSSGGIGELFF.

The CDR3 DNA is TGTGCCAGCAGTCCGCCCCCGTTTGACAGGGTACACGAGCAGTACGTC. Translation gives CASSPPPFDRVHEQYV. V usage is TRBV28 and J usage is TRBJ2-7, with 7 bases fitting TRBD1. The CDR3 length is 16 residues. Germline loops: CDR1 MDHEN, CDR2 SYDVKM. With V trimmed by 5 bases and J by 5 bases, 15 bases remained unmatched.